In this sample, the clone carrying this T cell receptor beta chain turned up many times. Its matching antigen is unknown. It was RNA transcripts that yielded the amplified TCR beta CDR3 regions. The TCR CDR3 was amplified in a first-round RT-PCR using the HTBI primer set. TCRdb reprocessed the multiplex PCR reads with MiXCR, giving one entry per CDR3 protein. The data hold 89,000 or so distinct CDR3 sequences, with around 40% observed a single time. In patients aged 18 to 65, hyperthyroidism was newly diagnosed, with duration under 2 months. Any patient presenting with uncontrolled infection, other autoimmune disease, pregnancy or lactation was left out. This CDR3 spans 14 amino acids. Germline CDR1 SGHRS, CDR2 YFSETQ. Trimming took off 9 bases at V and 2 bases at J, with 18 bases between the two ends. The source of the sample is a study of T cells in Graves' hyperthyroidism and ophthalmopathy. Whole-study findings and limits: Among clonotypes expanded in thyroid above 0.001, most were also found in blood.

The sample was peripheral blood or thyroid tissue (not recorded which). This clonotype originated in a woman aged 25 to 45 with Graves' hyperthyroidism. The chain recombines TRBV5-1 with TRBJ2-7; D ambiguous. For the CDR3, the DNA is TGCGCCACCAAGGGTCTCCCCTCGGCCTACGAGCAGTACTTC. It yields the protein CATKGLPSAYEQYF.